The 31 T cell receptor beta chains below come from one sample, sequenced in a study of blood T cell repertoires in COVID-19. Here immunoSEQ multiplex PCR was the method, and the copy in TCRdb shows in-frame clones only, minus some. The repertoire holds 200,000 to 250,000 clones, with 80% to 85% as singletons. The material sequenced was peripheral blood. Every receptor here comes from a woman aged 18-30 years with acute or convalescent COVID-19.

The V and J genes are TRBV10-3 and TRBJ2-7, with 11 bases matching TRBD2. Germline trimming cut 5 bases from V and 4 bases from J; bases unmatched to any gene: 7. The CDR3 length is 15 residues. Per the germline V gene, CDR1 is ENHRY and CDR2 is SYGVKD. CDR3 loop: CAISYKTSGIYEQYF. DNA of the CDR3: TGTGCCATCAGTTATAAGACTAGCGGGATTTACGAGCAGTACTTC.

V gene TRBV9 combines with J gene TRBJ1-1; unclear D gene. Germline CDR1 and CDR2: SGDLS and YYNGEE. The CDR3 length is 15 residues. The germline V and J ends were trimmed by 7 bases and 1 base, with 17 bases remaining between them. In nucleotides, the CDR3 is TGTGCCAGCTCCGTTTCTCGAGATAAGAACACTGAAGCTTTCTTT. It codes for CASSVSRDKNTEAFF.

This clone was seen a handful of times. The rearrangement joins TRBV2 to TRBJ2-2, with 7 bases fitting TRBD1. The CDR3 extends over 15 amino acids. CDR1 SNHLY and CDR2 FYNNEI come from the germline V gene. V lost 6 bases, J lost 7 bases, and 11 bases stayed unmatched. This CDR3 is CASRPRQGSGGELFF. The DNA for the CDR3 is TGTGCCAGCAGACCCCGACAGGGTTCGGGCGGGGAGCTGTTTTTT. The entire variable domain, with the rest obtained from reference TRBV2 and TRBJ2-2, is as follows: EPEVTQTPSHQVTQMGQEVILRCVPISNHLYFYWYRQILGQKVEFLVSFYNNEISEKSEIFDDQFSVERPDGSNFTLKIRSTKLEDSAMYFCASRPRQGSGGELFFGEGSRLTVL.

The gene calls are TRBV4-3 and TRBJ1-2; D is unclear. V lost 0 bases to trimming and J lost 5 bases, with 16 bases between them. CDR1 is LGHNA and CDR2 is YSLEER in the germline V gene. The CDR3 has 16 amino acids. CDR3 sequence reads: CASSQDHSDFIYGYTF. Written as DNA, the CDR3 is TGCGCCAGCAGCCAAGACCATTCCGACTTCATTTATGGCTACACCTTC.

The chain has TRBV20-1 and TRBJ2-2, with TRBD2 matching 9 bases. The germline CDR1 and CDR2 sequences are DFQATT and SNEGSKA (reference sequence). The ends lost 3 bases at V and 2 bases at J; junction bases unmatched: 7. The CDR3 extends over 16 amino acids. The CDR3 loop is CSASSSGADNTGELFF. CDR3 DNA sequence: TGCAGTGCTAGTTCTAGCGGGGCTGATAACACCGGGGAGCTGTTTTTT.

The rearrangement uses TRBV19 and TRBJ2-1, with 11 bases that match TRBD2. Germline V CDR1 and CDR2: LNHDA, SQIVND (reference sequence). This CDR3 spans 17 amino acids. The V and J ends lost 4 bases and 3 bases, in that order; junction bases with no gene match: 8. The CDR3 bases are TGTGCCAGTAGTACGTATGCCGGGACTAGCGGCTACAATGAGCAGTTCTTC. The encoded protein is CASSTYAGTSGYNEQFF.

The chain joins TRBV6-5 to TRBJ2-7, with D tentatively TRBD2 (6 bases). The ends were cut back, 8 bases at V and 7 bases at J, with 18 bases in the middle. Germline CDR1 is MNHEY and CDR2 is SVGAGI. This CDR3 comprises 13 residues. The CDR3 is CASLRLVGAEQYF. The DNA of the CDR3 is TGTGCCAGCTTGAGACTAGTGGGCGCTGAGCAGTACTTC.

V usage is TRBV12-3 or TRBV12-4 and J usage is TRBJ2-7, with D unresolved. Trimming left V 6 bases short and J 2 bases short, with 11 bases between. The CDR3 runs 13 residues. The CDR3 reads CASRMVGAYEQYF. The DNA for the CDR3 is TGTGCCAGCAGGATGGTTGGAGCCTACGAGCAGTACTTC.

This clone was seen once. The chain couples TRBV9 to TRBJ2-7, with 11 bases lining up with TRBD1. V dropped 0 bases and J dropped 5; count of bases not matched to a gene: 1. The CDR3 sequence is 14 residues long. CDR1 and CDR2 (germline): SGDLS, YYNGEE. This CDR3 is CASSVGTGGDEQYF. CDR3 sequence (DNA): TGTGCCAGCAGCGTAGGGACAGGGGGCGACGAGCAGTACTTC.

The V gene is TRBV6-2 or TRBV6-3, the J gene TRBJ2-7; D is unresolved. Germline V gives CDR1 MNHEY, CDR2 SVGEGT. Deletions cut 0 bases from V and 7 bases from J, with 4 bases between. The CDR3 is made up of 11 amino acids. The CDR3 sequence: CASSYSREQYF. The CDR3 DNA reads as TGTGCCAGCAGTTACTCGCGGGAGCAGTACTTC.

This chain uses TRBV27 with TRBJ1-4, with D possibly matching TRBD1 (5 bases). Germline CDR1 reads MNHEY; CDR2 reads SMNVEV (reference sequence). This CDR3 contains 15 residues. Deletions cut 1 base from V and 3 bases from J, with 9 bases between. CDR3 bases: TGTGCCAGCAGTTTATATGGGGCTGCTAATGAAAAACTGTTTTTT. Protein product: CASSLYGAANEKLFF.

V is TRBV7-9 and J is TRBJ1-1; no definite D call. This CDR3 has 14 residues. Germline V gene data show CDR1 as SEHNR and CDR2 as FQNEAQ (reference sequence). Trimming stripped 7 bases from V and 2 bases from J, with 14 bases between. The CDR3 region is CASTVTGSNTEAFF. In DNA, the CDR3 is TGTGCCAGCACCGTGACTGGCTCAAACACTGAAGCTTTCTTT.

This clone showed up just a few times. CDR3 region: CASSLWGTSGSYEQYF. The CDR3 DNA reads TGTGCCAGCAGTTTATGGGGGACTAGCGGGAGTTACGAGCAGTACTTC. The chain links TRBV28 to TRBJ2-7; the match to TRBD2 covers 14 bases. Unmatched junction bases numbered 2, after V lost 0 bases and J lost 4 bases. CDR3 length: 16 residues. Germline V lookup: CDR1 MDHEN, CDR2 SYDVKM.

The chain has TRBV6-5 and TRBJ2-1; possibly TRBD2 for D (6 bases). There are 13 residues in the CDR3. V lost 2 bases, J lost 12 bases, and 14 bases lay in between. Germline V CDR1 and CDR2: MNHEY, SVGAGI. In DNA form, the CDR3 reads TGTGCCAGCAGTTACCCAGAGACTAGAACGCAGTTCTTC. Encoded protein: CASSYPETRTQFF.

Only a few counts were recorded for this clone. V usage is TRBV9 and J usage is TRBJ1-6; 7 bases agree with TRBD1. The germline CDR1 and CDR2 sequences are SGDLS and YYNGEE. The trim removed 4 bases at V and 6 bases at J, leaving 10 bases unmatched. This CDR3 is built from 16 residues. Here the CDR3 DNA reads TGTGCCAGCAGCTACTCCCGGCAGGGGGTTAATTCACCCCTCCACTTT. This sequence encodes CASSYSRQGVNSPLHF.

The chain combines TRBV7-9 with TRBJ2-7; TRBD2 matches 10 bases. Trimming cost V 3 bases and J 4 bases; bases outside gene matches: 6. CDR1 is SEHNR and CDR2 is FQNEAQ in the germline V gene (reference sequence). The CDR3 is 15 amino acids. CDR3 coding DNA: TGTGCCAGCAGCTTCCGTTCTAGCGGGAGTTACGAGCAGTACTTC. Translation gives CASSFRSSGSYEQYF.

The rearrangement joins TRBV10-3 to TRBJ2-3; 9 bases line up with TRBD1. The length of the CDR3 is 14 residues. J was trimmed by 1 base and V by 6 bases; bases with no gene match: 2. CDR1 is ENHRY and CDR2 is SYGVKD in the germline V gene. Written as DNA, the CDR3 is TGTGCCATCAGCCGGGACAGGGGCACAGATACGCAGTATTTT. This codes for CAISRDRGTDTQYF.

The rearrangement links TRBV7-3 to TRBJ1-2, with no clear D. The CDR3 consists of 15 residues. Germline CDR1 SGHTA, CDR2 FQGTGA. V dropped 5 bases and J dropped 4 bases, with 17 bases sitting between them. CDR3: CASSVYPAGIYGYTF. CDR3 coding DNA: TGTGCCAGCAGCGTATACCCCGCCGGGATCTATGGCTACACCTTC.

V usage is TRBV19 and J usage is TRBJ2-4, with 7 bases fitting TRBD1. CDR1 LNHDA and CDR2 SQIVND come from the germline V gene (reference sequence). J was trimmed by 0 bases and V by 4 bases; bases with no gene match: 15. The CDR3 spans 19 residues. CDR3 DNA sequence: TGTGCCAGTAGTACACAGGGGATTGGGCTGGCGGCAGCCAAAAACATTCAGTACTTC. Translating it yields CASSTQGIGLAAAKNIQYF.

This chain links TRBV28 with TRBJ1-5; unclear D gene. V dropped 6 bases and J dropped 0 bases, with 6 bases sitting between them. Germline lookup yields CDR1 MDHEN and CDR2 SYDVKM. The CDR3 runs 13 residues. The chain's CDR3 is CASSQDSNQPQHF. DNA of the CDR3: TGTGCCAGCAGCCAGGATAGCAATCAGCCCCAGCATTTT.

This rearrangement joins TRBV10-3 to TRBJ1-1, with unresolved D. CDR1 and CDR2 from the germline V gene are ENHRY and SYGVKD. Trimming pared 2 bases from V and 4 bases from J, leaving 8 bases between. The CDR3 length is 13 residues. The CDR3: CAISERSGTEAFF. The CDR3 region has the DNA TGTGCCATCAGTGAGAGATCAGGCACTGAAGCTTTCTTT.

This clone was observed a few times. The chain is built from TRBV30 and TRBJ1-4; perhaps TRBD1 as D (5 bases). The CDR3 loop spans 15 amino acids. Trimming removed 5 bases from V and 10 bases from J, with 23 bases in between. Germline loops: CDR1 GTSNPN, CDR2 SVGIG (reference sequence). DNA for the CDR3: TGTGCCTGGGAGGGCGGGGCCTCCCTCGGTGGAAAACTGTTTTTT. It yields the protein CAWEGGASLGGKLFF.

This clone has more than one count but fewer than ten. CDR3 amino acids: CASSPRLSGANVLTF. CDR3 nucleotides: TGTGCCAGCAGCCCGCGGCTCTCTGGGGCCAACGTCCTGACTTTC. The chain is built from TRBV7-3 and TRBJ2-6; D gene ambiguous. Trimming pared 5 bases from V and 0 bases from J, leaving 8 bases between. CDR3 length: 15 residues. Germline lookup yields CDR1 SGHTA and CDR2 FQGTGA.

The chain recombines TRBV7-8 with TRBJ2-3; a possible D gene is TRBD1 (5 bases). V was shortened by 1 base and J by 0 bases, with 20 bases between the two germline ends. The CDR3 runs 19 residues. CDR1 and CDR2 (germline): SGHVS, FQNEAQ. CDR3 protein: CASSLEWGGISLSTDTQYF. The CDR3 nucleotides read TGTGCCAGCAGCTTAGAGTGGGGCGGAATCTCACTTAGCACAGATACGCAGTATTTT.

V is TRBV19 and J is TRBJ1-5; no firm D call. V was shortened by 2 bases and J by 4 bases, with 6 bases between the two germline ends. From germline, CDR1 is LNHDA and CDR2 SQIVND (reference sequence). This CDR3 comprises 13 residues. The CDR3 is CASSIQANQPQHF. CDR3 bases: TGTGCCAGTAGTATACAGGCAAATCAGCCCCAGCATTTT.

DNA for the CDR3: TGTGCCAGCAGCGTAGGTGGACTGATACGAGAGCAGTACTTC. It encodes CASSVGGLIREQYF. The V call is TRBV9, the J call TRBJ2-7; possible D gene TRBD2, 5 bases. Germline V gene data show CDR1 as SGDLS and CDR2 as YYNGEE. The CDR3 length is 14 residues. The V and J ends lost 0 bases and 7 bases respectively, with 14 bases between them.

This clone was recorded a few times. The chain joins TRBV25-1 to TRBJ2-5, with D tentatively TRBD1 (5 bases). Germline CDR1 MGHDK, CDR2 SYGVNS. Between the trimmed V and J ends, which lost 0 bases and 3 bases, there was a span of 5 bases. The CDR3 runs 13 residues. The CDR3 protein is CASSEYREETQYF. CDR3 nucleotide sequence: TGTGCCAGCAGTGAATACAGGGAAGAGACCCAGTACTTC.

The chain couples TRBV23-1 to TRBJ2-2; TRBD1 aligns across 11 bases. TRBV23-1 is marked as an open reading frame, function uncertain. V shed 4 bases and J 0 bases; nucleotides not matched to a gene: 13. The CDR3 loop spans 20 amino acids. CDR3 loop: CASSLPSADRGPANTGELFF. CDR3 bases: TGCGCCAGCAGTCTTCCATCGGCGGACAGGGGGCCCGCGAACACCGGGGAGCTGTTTTTT.

The chain links TRBV28 to TRBJ1-1; unclear D gene. CDR1 is MDHEN and CDR2 is SYDVKM in the germline V gene. The ends were cut back, 3 bases at V and 1 base at J, with 15 bases in the middle. This CDR3 is 16 amino acids long. The CDR3 sequence: CASSLSFRAGNTEAFF. CDR3 nucleotide sequence: TGTGCCAGCAGTTTGTCGTTTCGGGCGGGGAACACTGAAGCTTTCTTT.

This rearrangement joins TRBV27 to TRBJ1-2; 9 bases agree with TRBD1. Germline CDR1 MNHEY, CDR2 SMNVEV (reference sequence). The junction had 5 bases not matched to a gene; V was cut back by 4 bases and J by 8 bases. This CDR3 region has 13 residues. The CDR3 region is CASSSGQGSGYTF. In nucleotides, the CDR3 is TGTGCCAGCAGTTCCGGACAGGGGAGCGGCTACACCTTC.

This clone is a singleton in its sample. The chain combines TRBV11-3 with TRBJ2-1; the D gene is possibly TRBD1 (6 bases). The V gene's germline CDR1 is SGHNT and CDR2 YENEEA. V gave up 4 bases and J gave up 7 bases, with 8 bases separating them. This CDR3 is built from 12 residues. CDR3 protein: CASSSQGNEQFF. The CDR3 DNA reads as TGTGCCAGCAGCTCCCAGGGGAATGAGCAGTTCTTC. The full variable domain, with the rest looked up from reference TRBV11-3 and TRBJ2-1, is EAGVVQSPRYKIIEKKQPVAFWCNPISGHNTLYWYLQNLGQGPELLIRYENEEAVDDSQLPKDRFSAERLKGVDSTLKIQPAELGDSAVYLCASSSQGNEQFFGPGTRLTVL.